Listed here are 22 T cell receptor beta chains from one sample, sequenced in a study of blood T cell repertoires in COVID-19 (dated by TCRdb to the early 2020s). Library preparation used the immunoSEQ multiplex PCR assay. TCRdb re-hosts the immuneACCESS table, in-frame sequences only. Its copies lack some clones; in the studies checked, an unresolved V gene accounts for under half of them, and the cause for the rest is not known. The sample table records approximately 80,000 clones; roughly four fifths of these occur just once. The ten largest clones represent roughly 10% of the sample. Sequencing was performed on peripheral blood. These receptor sequences come from a man aged 55 to 70 with acute or convalescent COVID-19.

The chain combines TRBV15 with TRBJ2-7, with TRBD2 matching over 7 bases. Germline V CDR1 and CDR2: LNHNV, YYDKDF (reference sequence). The CDR3 spans 13 residues. The V segment lost 3 bases and the J segment 9 bases; nucleotides outside the gene matches: 8. CDR3 in amino acids: CATSSQRGGVQYF. In DNA, the CDR3 is TGTGCCACCAGCAGCCAGCGGGGAGGAGTGCAGTACTTC.

J is TRBJ1-4 and V is TRBV5-1, with 7 nucleotides matching TRBD1. Trimming at V came to 3 bases and at J to 4 bases, leaving 3 bases not matched to a gene. There are 14 residues in the CDR3. Germline assignment: CDR1 SGHRS and CDR2 YFSETQ. The CDR3 spells CASSSGQSNEKLFF. The CDR3 nucleotides read TGCGCCAGCAGCTCGGGACAGAGTAATGAAAAACTGTTTTTT.

The V call is TRBV5-5, the J call TRBJ2-1; D is unresolved. The CDR3 totals 15 residues. The V gene lost 1 base and the J gene lost 7 bases, with 15 bases spanning the gap. Per the germline V gene, CDR1 is SGHKS and CDR2 is YYEKEE (reference sequence). DNA for the CDR3: TGTGCCAGCAGCTTGACGGCCGCGACTGGGAATGAGCAGTTCTTC. This translates into CASSLTAATGNEQFF.

This clone was seen a few times. This chain connects TRBV11-3 to TRBJ2-7; a possible D gene is TRBD1 (6 bases). Per the germline V gene, CDR1 is SGHNT and CDR2 is YENEEA. With 5 bases removed from V and 6 bases from J, the gap between germline ends came to 14 bases. CDR3 length equals 13 residues. The CDR3 reads CASSLQQQGEQYF. The CDR3 DNA sequence: TGTGCCAGCAGCCTACAGCAACAGGGCGAGCAGTACTTC.

The chain links TRBV9 to TRBJ1-1, with TRBD1 matching over 7 bases. The CDR3 extends over 14 amino acids. Germline V lookup: CDR1 SGDLS, CDR2 YYNGEE. The junction had 8 bases not matched to a gene; V was cut back by 3 bases and J by 6 bases. The CDR3 bases are TGTGCCAGCAGCGCCGGACAGGTTGATGCTGAAGCTTTCTTT. Protein: CASSAGQVDAEAFF.

The chain combines TRBV19 with TRBJ1-5; 10 bases fit TRBD1. The ends lost 7 bases at V and 1 base at J; junction bases unmatched: 4. The CDR3 is made up of 15 amino acids. CDR1 and CDR2 (germline): LNHDA, SQIVND (reference sequence). For the CDR3, the DNA is TGTGCCAGTACCTTGGACAGGGGGAGCAATCAGCCCCAGCATTTT. Its translation is CASTLDRGSNQPQHF.

The CDR3 sequence is CASSSRRGRLETQYF. CDR3 nucleotide sequence: TGTGCCAGCAGTAGTAGGAGGGGGCGGTTAGAGACCCAGTACTTC. The genes are TRBV6-5 and TRBJ2-5; maybe TRBD1 (7 bases). Germline V gene data show CDR1 as MNHEY and CDR2 as SVGAGI. CDR3 length equals 15 residues. Trimming pared 5 bases from V and 4 bases from J, leaving 17 bases between.

V gene TRBV4-3 combines with J gene TRBJ2-7, with 10 nucleotides matching TRBD2. Per the germline V gene, CDR1 is LGHNA and CDR2 is YSLEER. V shed 1 base, J shed 4 bases, and the junction held 7 bases outside the gene matches. CDR3 length: 16 residues. The CDR3 sequence: CASSQGALAGRYEQYF. CDR3 nucleotides: TGCGCCAGCAGCCAAGGAGCACTAGCGGGAAGGTACGAGCAGTACTTC.

This clone was seen more than once but under ten times. This chain joins TRBV19 and TRBJ1-2; D ambiguous. V lost 2 bases and J 4 bases, leaving 8 bases between the germline ends. Per germline, CDR1 LNHDA and CDR2 SQIVND (reference sequence). This CDR3 spans 13 amino acids. The chain's CDR3 is CASSIPPLYGYTF. The CDR3 region has the DNA TGTGCCAGTAGTATACCCCCCCTCTATGGCTACACCTTC.

J is TRBJ2-2 and V is TRBV5-1, with 7 bases that match TRBD1. From germline, CDR1 is SGHRS and CDR2 YFSETQ. The length of the CDR3 is 15 residues. The junction had 7 bases not matched to a gene; V was cut back by 3 bases and J by 5 bases. This CDR3 reads CASSYGNRGTGELFF. The CDR3, as DNA: TGCGCCAGCAGCTATGGCAACAGGGGAACCGGGGAGCTGTTTTTT.

This chain connects TRBV3-1 (or the pseudogene TRBV3-2) to TRBJ2-3; D might be TRBD2 (7 bases). Germline CDR1 is LGHDT and CDR2 is YNNKEL (reference sequence). Trimming took off 3 bases at V and 8 bases at J, with 21 bases between the two ends. This CDR3 region has 16 residues. The CDR3 is CASSQNRDWGGGTQYF. The CDR3 coding sequence is TGTGCCAGCAGCCAGAACCGGGACTGGGGAGGGGGTACGCAGTATTTT.

This clone occurred once. The chain joins TRBV19 to TRBJ2-5; D remains unclear. The CDR3 totals 14 residues. The V gene's germline CDR1 is LNHDA and CDR2 SQIVND (reference sequence). Trimming removed 4 bases from V and 4 bases from J, with 13 bases in between. The CDR3 coding sequence is TGTGCCAGTAGTAGCTTCCGAGAGCGAGAGACCCAGTACTTC. This sequence encodes CASSSFRERETQYF.

The chain combines TRBV24-1 with TRBJ2-3, with a weak D call TRBD2 (5 bases). CDR3 length: 14 amino acids. CDR1 and CDR2 (germline): KGHDR, SFDVKD. V was pared by 4 bases and J by 0 bases, with 7 bases between. CDR3 DNA: TGTGCCACCAGTGACCCGGGGAGCACAGATACGCAGTATTTT. As protein: CATSDPGSTDTQYF.

This clone occurred a few times. The V and J genes are TRBV9 and TRBJ2-3, with unresolved D. Germline values: CDR1 SGDLS, CDR2 YYNGEE. There are 14 residues in the CDR3. The V and J ends lost 5 bases and 1 base respectively, with 11 bases between them. As DNA, the CDR3 is TGTGCCAGCAGAGCAGACTCCCGCACAGATACGCAGTATTTT. Amino acid sequence: CASRADSRTDTQYF.

This clone was counted a single time. The rearrangement links TRBV6-1 to TRBJ1-5; D is unresolved. There are 16 residues in the CDR3. The V end was cut by 3 bases, the J end by 7 bases, with 19 bases between. Germline V gene sequence: CDR1 MNHNS, CDR2 SASEGT. DNA of the CDR3: TGTGCCAGCAGTGAGTCGGTCCGGGGATCATACCAGCCCCAGCATTTT. It specifies CASSESVRGSYQPQHF.

The V call is TRBV6-2 or TRBV6-3, the J call TRBJ1-5; the D gene is possibly TRBD1 (5 bases). The CDR3 is 14 amino acids. Germline CDR1 reads MNHEY; CDR2 reads SVGEGT. V shed 6 bases and J shed 2 bases, with 11 bases lying between them. The CDR3: CASSGPRGNQPQHF. For the CDR3, the DNA is TGTGCCAGCAGCGGGCCCAGGGGCAATCAGCCCCAGCATTTT.

This clone was detected a few times. This sequence joins TRBV3-1 (or the pseudogene TRBV3-2) and TRBJ1-5; D unclear. This CDR3 is built from 13 residues. Germline V gives CDR1 LGHDT, CDR2 YNNKEL (reference sequence). Between the trimmed V and J ends, which lost 4 bases and 6 bases, there was a span of 10 bases. For the CDR3, the DNA is TGTGCCAGCAGCCTTTCGGTCGCTCAGCCCCAGCATTTT. It is translated as CASSLSVAQPQHF.

This chain joins TRBV28 and TRBJ1-2; D perhaps matches TRBD1 (6 bases). The ends were cut back, 8 bases at V and 8 bases at J, with 21 bases in the middle. The CDR3 has 14 residues. The germline V gene has CDR1 MDHEN and CDR2 SYDVKM. This chain's CDR3 is CASSGGAGSGGYTF. The DNA of the CDR3 is TGTGCCAGCTCGGGGGGGGCAGGTTCGGGAGGCTACACCTTC.

This clone was observed a few times. The genes are TRBV9 and TRBJ1-4; 11 bases align to TRBD1. There are 14 residues in the CDR3. Germline-derived CDR1 and CDR2 are SGDLS and YYNGEE. With V trimmed by 2 bases and J by 7 bases, 1 base remained unmatched. DNA of the CDR3: TGTGCCAGCAGCGTGGGACAGGGGGTTGAAAAACTGTTTTTT. This codes for CASSVGQGVEKLFF. Full variable domain (rest looked up from reference TRBV9 and TRBJ1-4): DSGVTQTPKHLITATGQRVTLRCSPRSGDLSVYWYQQSLDQGLQFLIQYYNGEERAKGNILERFSAQQFPDLHSELNLSSLELGDSALYFCASSVGQGVEKLFFGSGTQLSVL.

The sample holds a few counts of this clone. The genes are TRBV4-1 and TRBJ1-1; no reliable D call. This CDR3 is built from 15 residues. The germline CDR1 and CDR2 sequences are MGHRA and YSYEKL. V was clipped by 0 bases and J by 2 bases, with 10 bases between them. This CDR3 reads CASSQDLNRNTEAFF. The CDR3 DNA is TGCGCCAGCAGCCAAGATCTGAACAGAAACACTGAAGCTTTCTTT.

CDR3 nucleotides: TGTGCCAACAGGGGCGCCGGGGAGCTGTTTTTT. Amino acids: CANRGAGELFF. This chain links TRBV6-5 with TRBJ2-2, with TRBD1 matching 7 bases. Germline loops: CDR1 MNHEY, CDR2 SVGAGI. The CDR3 spans 11 residues. Losses at the gene ends were 10 bases for V and 6 bases for J; bases not matched to a gene: 2.

This sequence joins TRBV18 and TRBJ2-7, with 10 bases identical to TRBD2. Germline-derived CDR1 and CDR2 are KGHSH and LQKENI. J was trimmed by 3 bases and V by 4 bases; bases with no gene match: 3. The CDR3 runs to 14 residues. CDR3 amino acids: CASSRSGRDYEQYF. The CDR3, as DNA: TGTGCCAGCTCACGCAGCGGGAGGGACTACGAGCAGTACTTC.